Below are 4 T cell receptor beta chains sequenced from a single sample in a study of cytomegalovirus exposure and HLA in healthy donors (dated by TCRdb to between 2016 and 2019). The method was the immunoSEQ multiplex PCR assay. For the multiplex PCR, a mixture combining 60 forward primers for TCR Vbeta segments and 13 reverse primers for TCR Jbeta segments was used. The clones in this table, taken by TCRdb from immuneACCESS, are in-frame only. Not every clone is retained; where verified, under half of the shortfall comes from an unresolved V gene, and the cause of the rest is unknown. Counted in this sample were 90,000 to 150,000 clones; roughly 80% of them appeared once. The ten most abundant clones make up roughly 3.1% of the sample. The specimen sequenced was PBMCs. The receptors were gathered from a woman aged 25 to 45 in good health and CMV-seropositive.

The chain links TRBV28 to TRBJ1-2; D call uncertain. V dropped 1 base and J dropped 6 bases, with 12 bases sitting between them. Germline-derived CDR1 and CDR2 are MDHEN and SYDVKM. This CDR3 has 14 residues. CDR3 nucleotide sequence: TGTGCCAGCAGTTTATCGCGGGAAGGGAATGGCTACACCTTC. This gives the protein CASSLSREGNGYTF.

The chain links TRBV27 to TRBJ2-1, with D possibly matching TRBD2 (5 bases). Germline CDR1 MNHEY, CDR2 SMNVEV (reference sequence). CDR3 length: 13 amino acids. The ends were cut back, 3 bases at V and 4 bases at J, with 7 bases in the middle. CDR3 loop: CASSLGRYNEQFF. CDR3 nucleotide sequence: TGTGCCAGCAGTTTGGGGAGATACAATGAGCAGTTCTTC.

With regard to this clone: Germline is not matched at one junction end, which may reflect a read error. The chain recombines TRBV13 with TRBJ2-7; D may be TRBD1 (6 bases). Per the germline V gene, CDR1 is PRHDT and CDR2 is FYEKMQ (reference sequence). This CDR3 comprises 16 residues. CDR3 protein: CASSTSRDRPVGEQYF. CDR3 DNA: TGTGCCAGCAGCACCAGTAGAGACAGGCCGGTCGGCGAGCAGTACTTT.

V is TRBV4-1 and J is TRBJ2-2; 11 bases are shared with TRBD2. This CDR3 spans 17 amino acids. Germline assignment: CDR1 MGHRA and CDR2 YSYEKL. Trimming cost V 1 base and J 4 bases; bases outside gene matches: 5. The CDR3 protein is CASSQVGTSGFTGELFF. Written as DNA, the CDR3 is TGCGCCAGCAGCCAAGTGGGGACTAGCGGTTTCACCGGGGAGCTGTTTTTT.